Presented here are 10 T cell receptor beta chains from one specimen sequenced in a study of cytomegalovirus exposure and HLA in healthy donors. The primer mix had 60 Vbeta and 13 Jbeta primers. Using immunoSEQ multiplex PCR, the repertoire was profiled, and TCRdb retains in-frame clones only, with some absent. The sample consists of approximately 160,000 clones, around 80% of them appearing once. What was sequenced was PBMCs. Receptor source: a woman between 25 and 40 years old in good health and CMV-seropositive.

This rearrangement joins TRBV7-2 to TRBJ2-1; D is possibly TRBD1 (6 bases). The CDR3 spans 13 residues. Per germline, CDR1 SGHTA and CDR2 FQGNSA. V lost 2 bases to trimming and J lost 6 bases, with 8 bases between them. The CDR3 loop is CASSLTRGNEQFF. CDR3 coding DNA: TGTGCCAGCAGCTTAACCAGGGGCAATGAGCAGTTCTTC.

The chain combines TRBV2 with TRBJ2-5; TRBD2 is a possible D gene (6 bases). The V gene lost 4 bases and the J gene lost 4 bases, with 10 bases spanning the gap. CDR1 is SNHLY and CDR2 is FYNNEI in the germline V gene. The length of the CDR3 is 13 residues. CDR3 sequence: CASSGEVGETQYF. For the CDR3, the DNA is TGTGCCAGCAGTGGGGAGGTCGGAGAGACCCAGTACTTC.

In the case of this clone: The sample holds other DNA sequences that translate to the same CDR3. The rearrangement uses TRBV27 and TRBJ2-7, with 7 bases lining up with TRBD1. The CDR3 covers 13 residues. J gave up 0 bases and V 5 bases, and 1 base lay outside the gene matches. Looked up from germline, CDR1 is MNHEY and CDR2 is SMNVEV (reference sequence). The CDR3 reads CASSPGGSYEQYF. CDR3 bases: TGTGCCAGCAGTCCAGGGGGCTCCTACGAGCAGTACTTC.

This chain connects TRBV28 to TRBJ2-1; D possibly corresponds to TRBD2 (6 bases). The CDR3 length is 16 residues. Trimming left V 1 base short and J 1 base short, with 11 bases between. The germline CDR1 and CDR2 sequences are MDHEN and SYDVKM. This CDR3 is CASSLSRGWSYNEQFF. In DNA, the CDR3 is TGTGCCAGCAGTTTATCGCGGGGATGGTCCTACAATGAGCAGTTCTTC.

In this sample, this clone turned up a few times. V is TRBV13 and J is TRBJ2-1; the D gene is possibly TRBD1 (5 bases). This CDR3 spans 16 amino acids. V lost 4 bases and J lost 7, with 20 bases in between. The V gene's germline CDR1 is PRHDT and CDR2 FYEKMQ (reference sequence). The CDR3 DNA reads TGTGCCAGCAGCTCACCCCCTACAGGTCCATGGAATGAGCAGTTCTTC. Translated: CASSSPPTGPWNEQFF.

This chain uses TRBV29-1 with TRBJ2-3, with 8 bases fitting TRBD1. The germline gives CDR1 SQVTM, CDR2 ANQGSEA. The trim removed 1 base at V and 5 bases at J, leaving 8 bases unmatched. This CDR3 has 15 amino acids. The CDR3 nucleotides read TGCAGCGTTGAAGGTGGGCAGGGGGCAGGAGATACGCAGTATTTT. It codes for CSVEGGQGAGDTQYF.

V is TRBV5-1 and J is TRBJ2-3; 9 nucleotides line up with TRBD1. Germline CDR1 and CDR2: SGHRS and YFSETQ. V dropped 3 bases and J dropped 4; count of bases not matched to a gene: 9. This CDR3 is 16 amino acids long. This chain's CDR3 is CASSWGGQGTADTQYF. The CDR3 coding sequence is TGCGCCAGCAGCTGGGGGGGACAGGGAACCGCAGATACGCAGTATTTT.

The chain links TRBV5-1 to TRBJ2-5; 7 bases map to TRBD1. V was pared by 4 bases and J by 2 bases, with 2 bases of the junction left unmatched. The CDR3 sequence is 13 residues long. The germline CDR1 and CDR2 sequences are SGHRS and YFSETQ. The CDR3 DNA sequence: TGCGCCAGCAGCCCGGGACAGCAAGAGACCCAGTACTTC. This encodes CASSPGQQETQYF.

This chain joins TRBV27 and TRBJ2-4; D is perhaps TRBD1 (6 bases). The CDR3 extends over 14 amino acids. Per germline, CDR1 MNHEY and CDR2 SMNVEV (reference sequence). V was pared by 7 bases and J by 1 base, with 11 bases between. Here the CDR3 DNA reads TGTGCCAGCAACAGTCAGGGGGCCAAAAACATTCAGTACTTC. It translates to CASNSQGAKNIQYF.

The chain uses TRBV4-1 and TRBJ1-5; 8 nucleotides match TRBD1. The CDR3 loop spans 15 amino acids. The V gene's germline CDR1 is MGHRA and CDR2 YSYEKL. V gave up 5 bases and J gave up 6 bases; unmatched junction bases: 9. CDR3 residues: CASSETGGSGQPQHF. The CDR3 bases are TGCGCCAGCAGCGAAACAGGGGGGTCGGGTCAGCCCCAGCATTTT.